This TCR beta chain is drawn from a study of PD-L1 blockade in urothelial cancer. The study's findings and limits: Durable benefit was linked to greater 3-week expansion of tumor-associated blood clones.

Using immunoSEQ multiplex PCR, the repertoire was profiled, and TCRdb retains in-frame clones only, with some absent. The sample has tens of thousands of clones, roughly 90% seen once. Time point reported: pretreatment peripheral blood. Urothelial carcinoma, locally advanced or metastatic, affected the patients. Comment on this clone: Its specificity is not known.

Germline V CDR1 and CDR2: WNHNN, SYGVQD (reference sequence). The CDR3 has 14 amino acids. V lost 8 bases, J lost 0 bases, and 4 bases stayed unmatched. The rearrangement joins TRBV10-1 to TRBJ2-1; 7 nucleotides align to TRBD2. This specimen was PBMCs, taken around atezolizumab (anti-PD-L1) treatment. This receptor was obtained from a man between 65 and 80 years old with urothelial cancer. The DNA of the CDR3 is TGCGCCAGCTCCGGGAGGAGCTCCTACAATGAGCAGTTCTTC. Amino acid sequence: CASSGRSSYNEQFF.